What follows describes a single TCR beta chain. Its specificity is not known. Peripheral blood came from all dose cohorts at three timepoints. Only in-frame clones appear in the TCRdb table, and some are missing; sequencing was by immunoSEQ multiplex PCR. Of roughly 50,000 clones in the sample, roughly 80% were seen once. The CDR3 runs to 13 residues. V lost 1 base and J 7 bases, leaving 10 bases between the germline ends. In germline, CDR1 is SGHTA, CDR2 FQGNSA. This sample is drawn from a study of OX40 agonist ivuxolimab in advanced cancers. In the study overall: Under the entry rules, prior anti-PD-1, anti-PD-L1 or anti-CTLA-4 therapy was allowed, and about 40% had some. Study-wide points: Normalized expansion of T-cell clones was also low for some nonresponders. No antigen was identified for the clonally expanded peripheral T cells.

Sequenced material: CD4+ or CD8+ T cells sorted from blood, taken in a trial of the OX40 agonist ivuxolimab. This chain connects TRBV7-2 to TRBJ1-2; D may be TRBD1 (6 bases). The source of this sequence is an adult with an advanced solid tumor such as melanoma, head and neck, liver or kidney cancer. CDR3 residues: CASSLVGARGYTF. The DNA of the CDR3 is TGTGCCAGCAGCTTAGTGGGGGCTCGTGGCTACACCTTC.